These T cell receptor beta chains were read from a single sample in a study of shared clonotypes between healthy human individuals. The assay was immunoSEQ multiplex PCR, and TCRdb's table has in-frame clones only and misses some. The sample shows about 590,000 clones, 95% to 96% of them seen only once. Specimen: naive CD8+ T cells sorted from blood. All receptors derive from a woman younger than 45 in good health. Both conserved end residues are part of each CDR3. D genes are given only for firm matches. Rows may omit the clone size; those that give it use once, few, many or a size class.

NA | NA | TRBJ1-5 | TRBV28 | CASLGGDLNFQPQHF | TGTGCCAGTCTAGGCGGGGACCTCAATTTTCAGCCCCAGCATTTT
TRBD1 | NA | TRBJ2-7 | TRBV11-2 | CASSLTGGYEQYF | TGTGCCAGCAGCTTAACAGGGGGGTACGAGCAGTACTTC
NA | NA | TRBJ1-1 | TRBV6-5 | CASSEGVMNTEAFF | TGTGCCAGCAGTGAAGGGGTCATGAACACTGAAGCTTTCTTT
TRBD1 | NA | TRBJ2-3 | TRBV27 | CASSLGTGNVDTQYF | TGTGCCAGCAGCCTCGGGACAGGGAACGTAGATACGCAGTATTTT
NA | NA | TRBJ1-2 | TRBV29-1 | CSVVGDDYGYTF | TGCAGCGTCGTAGGGGACGACTATGGCTACACCTTC
NA | NA | TRBJ2-1 | TRBV6-5 | CASSPQDGRGTVF | TGTGCCAGCAGTCCCCAGGATGGCAGGGGTACGGTCTTC
NA | once | TRBJ1-1 | TRBV5-6 | CASSYRTPGAFF | TGTGCCAGCAGCTACCGGACACCGGGAGCTTTCTTT
NA | NA | TRBJ1-1 | TRBV6-1 | CASTPDWNTEAFF | TGTGCCAGCACCCCGGACTGGAACACTGAAGCTTTCTTT
NA | NA | TRBJ2-7 | TRBV2 | CASIGVTRSYEQYF | TGTGCCAGCATCGGTGTTACTCGATCCTACGAGCAGTACTTC
TRBD2 | NA | TRBJ2-1 | TRBV27 | CASSLSSGRTYNEQFF | TGTGCCAGCAGTTTATCTAGCGGGAGGACCTACAATGAGCAGTTCTTC
NA | NA | TRBJ2-7 | TRBV7-9 | CASGDIASYEQYF | TGTGCCAGCGGGGACATCGCGTCCTACGAGCAGTACTTC
NA | NA | TRBJ1-2 | TRBV19 | CASSIRGGITNYGYTF | TGTGCCAGTAGTATAAGGGGGGGGATTACTAACTATGGCTACACCTTC
TRBD2 | NA | TRBJ2-3 | TRBV6-1 | CASSQEAGGITSTDTQYF | TGTGCCAGCAGTCAAGAGGCGGGAGGAATCACTAGCACAGATACGCAGTATTTT
NA | NA | TRBJ1-1 | TRBV25-1 | CASSEGSAGENTEAFF | TGTGCCAGCAGTGAAGGGTCCGCAGGGGAGAACACTGAAGCTTTCTTT
NA | once | TRBJ2-2 | TRBV29-1 | CSATLGDGELFF | TGCAGCGCAACGCTTGGGGACGGGGAGCTGTTTTTT
TRBD2 | once | TRBJ2-7 | TRBV27 | CASRQTSLYEQYF | TGTGCCAGCAGGCAGACTAGCCTCTACGAGCAGTACTTC
TRBD1 | NA | TRBJ2-1 | TRBV7-9 | CASSSPGQGRIF | TGTGCCAGCAGCTCCCCCGGACAGGGAAGGATCTTC